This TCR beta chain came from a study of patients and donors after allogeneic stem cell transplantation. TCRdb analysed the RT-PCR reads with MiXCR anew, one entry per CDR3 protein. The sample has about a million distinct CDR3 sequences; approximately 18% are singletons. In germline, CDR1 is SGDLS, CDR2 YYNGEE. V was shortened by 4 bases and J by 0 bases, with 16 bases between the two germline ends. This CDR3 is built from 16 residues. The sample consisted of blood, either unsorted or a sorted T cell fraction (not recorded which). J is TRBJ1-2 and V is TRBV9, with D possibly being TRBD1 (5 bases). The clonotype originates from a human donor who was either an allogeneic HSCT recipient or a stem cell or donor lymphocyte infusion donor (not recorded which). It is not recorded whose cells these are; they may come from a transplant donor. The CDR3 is CASSSEGGATNYGYTF. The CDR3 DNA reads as TGTGCCAGCAGCTCCGAGGGAGGGGCCACTAACTATGGCTACACCTTC.